Listed below are T cell receptor beta chains from one sample, sequenced in a study of blood T cells in healthy people across ages. TCRdb ran MiXCR on the 5' RACE reads and lists one entry per CDR3 protein. In the table there are roughly 1 million distinct CDR3 sequences, around 27% of which are singletons. A further study also used this sample, focusing on T cells of mothers and their children.

The sample comprised blood. The receptor set was obtained from a girl under 10 years old in good health. Each CDR3 is given with its conserved first and last residue. Fields, in order: CDR3 DNA, CDR3 protein, D gene, J gene, V gene, clone size. D genes are given only for firm matches. Clone size is shown for a subset of rows, as once, few, many or a class of expanded clone.

TGTGCCAGCAGCCTCCGGGACAGGAGCTACAATGAGCAGTTCTTC | CASSLRDRSYNEQFF | TRBD1 | TRBJ2-1 | TRBV7-2 | .
TGTGCCAGCAGTCCGCATGGCCCCGCCTACGAGCAGTACTTC | CASSPHGPAYEQYF | . | TRBJ2-7 | TRBV28 | .
TGCAGTGCTAGTGATCTAACCTATAATTCACCCCTCCACTTT | CSASDLTYNSPLHF | . | TRBJ1-6 | TRBV20-1 | many
TGTGCCAGCAGCCCCTGGGCGGAATCCTACGAGCAGTACTTC | CASSPWAESYEQYF | . | TRBJ2-7 | TRBV7-9 | .
TGCGCCAGCAGCCAGGGACTCGGCCGCACATTCCAAGAGACCCAGTACTTC | CASSQGLGRTFQETQYF | . | TRBJ2-5 | TRBV4-1 | few
TGTGCCAGCAGTTTGGGCAGGTTCTCTGGAAACACCATATATTTT | CASSLGRFSGNTIYF | . | TRBJ1-3 | TRBV12-3/TRBV12-4 | few
TGCGCCAGCAGCTTGGAACCGGGACAGCCCTATGGCTACACCTTC | CASSLEPGQPYGYTF | TRBD1 | TRBJ1-2 | TRBV5-1 | few
TGTGCCAGCAGCGATACAGGGGGCAAAGAGACCCAGTACTTC | CASSDTGGKETQYF | TRBD1 | TRBJ2-5 | TRBV7-2 | .
TGCAGTGCTAGTCTAGGGTTTGCCTACGAGCAGTACTTC | CSASLGFAYEQYF | . | TRBJ2-7 | TRBV20-1 | few
TGTGCCAGCAGCTTTGATCTAGCGGGGGTGCGGAGAGAGCAGTACTTC | CASSFDLAGVRREQYF | TRBD2 | TRBJ2-7 | TRBV7-2 | .
TGCAGCGTTCTTCGGGGGCCCTACGAGCAGTACTTC | CSVLRGPYEQYF | . | TRBJ2-7 | TRBV29-1 | .
TGTGCCAGCAGCGTAGGTGGATCGAGCTCCTACAATGAGCAGTTCTTC | CASSVGGSSSYNEQFF | . | TRBJ2-1 | TRBV9 | .
TGTGCCAGCAGCCACATCGGGGGGTACAATCAGCCCCAGCATTTT | CASSHIGGYNQPQHF | . | TRBJ1-5 | TRBV4-2 | .
TGTGCCAGCAGTTTAGTCCGAACGGAACTGTTTTTT | CASSLVRTELFF | . | TRBJ1-4 | TRBV28 | .
TGCAGTGCTAGCGTCCCTCCTAGCAATCAGCCCCAGCATTTT | CSASVPPSNQPQHF | . | TRBJ1-5 | TRBV20-1 | .
TGTGCCAGCAGTGACCCCCAACCCCAAGGTTACGAGCAGTACTTC | CASSDPQPQGYEQYF | . | TRBJ2-7 | TRBV25-1 | .
TGTGCCAGCAGGGCTTTATGGACTGAAGCTTTCTTT | CASRALWTEAFF | . | TRBJ1-1 | TRBV12-3/TRBV12-4 | .
TGTGCCAGCAGCTTTCCGGGGAGTCCTAACAATGAGCAGTTCTTC | CASSFPGSPNNEQFF | . | TRBJ2-1 | TRBV5-6 | many
TGTGCCAGCAGATCCGGACTAGCGGGACAGTACTTC | CASRSGLAGQYF | TRBD2 | TRBJ2-7 | TRBV6-5 | .
TGTGCCAGCAGCTTAGAAGGGGGGGGGCCGCAAGAGACCCAGTACTTC | CASSLEGGGPQETQYF | . | TRBJ2-5 | TRBV7-6 | .
TGTGCCATACTAGCGGCCTACGAGCAGTACTTC | CAILAAYEQYF | TRBD2 | TRBJ2-7 | TRBV10-3 | few
TGTGCCAGCAGAGAACAGCAACGCTATGGCTACACCTTC | CASREQQRYGYTF | . | TRBJ1-2 | TRBV7-2 | .
TGTGCCAGCCGTCACCTTAGCGGGACAGAGTACCAAGAGACCCAGTACTTC | CASRHLSGTEYQETQYF | . | TRBJ2-5 | TRBV6-5 | .
TGTGCCAGCAGCTTAGAGCCCGGGGAAGTCACTGAAGCTTTCTTT | CASSLEPGEVTEAFF | . | TRBJ1-1 | TRBV7-2 | .
TGTGCCAGCAGTAACAGGGCAGGGACCACCGGGGAGCTGTTTTTT | CASSNRAGTTGELFF | . | TRBJ2-2 | TRBV2 | few
TGTGCCAGCGGCTTAACAACTAGCGGATACACAGATACGCAGTATTTT | CASGLTTSGYTDTQYF | TRBD2 | TRBJ2-3 | TRBV7-8 | .
TGCAGTGCACATGGACCGGGGGAGTTTGTGGAACTGTTTTTT | CSAHGPGEFVELFF | . | TRBJ1-4 | TRBV20-1 | few
TGTGCCAGCAGCGCCGACCGGATAGGAGAAAAACTGTTTTTT | CASSADRIGEKLFF | . | TRBJ1-4 | TRBV9 | .
TGTGCCAGCAGCACGTTACAGGGGACTACCTATGGCTACACCTTC | CASSTLQGTTYGYTF | TRBD1 | TRBJ1-2 | TRBV7-3 | few
TGTGCCAGCAGAACTGGGCGGGGCAGGGTGCCTGGGGCCAACGTCCTGACTTTC | CASRTGRGRVPGANVLTF | . | TRBJ2-6 | TRBV12-3/TRBV12-4 | few
TGTGCCAGTCATTTAGCGGGGAGGTACAATGAGCAGTTCTTC | CASHLAGRYNEQFF | TRBD2 | TRBJ2-1 | TRBV27 | few
TGTGCCAGCTCACCCAAACCGGGACAGGAGACTACCTACGAGCAGTACTTC | CASSPKPGQETTYEQYF | TRBD1 | TRBJ2-7 | TRBV18 | .
TGTGCCAGCAGCCAAAGCTCCTACAATGAGCAGTTCTTC | CASSQSSYNEQFF | . | TRBJ2-1 | TRBV7-2 | many
TGTGCCAGCAGTTTCAGTAGCGGGGGTGCAGATACGCAGTATTTT | CASSFSSGGADTQYF | TRBD2 | TRBJ2-3 | TRBV28 | .
TGCAGCGGCGACAGGGAAGCAAGTGGCTACACCTTC | CSGDREASGYTF | TRBD1 | TRBJ1-2 | TRBV29-1 | .
TGTGCCAGCAGCCCCCACGGCAGTCAAGAGACCCAGTACTTC | CASSPHGSQETQYF | . | TRBJ2-5 | TRBV6-5 | few
TGTGCCAGCAGCTTTAATCTAGCGGGAGCTAAGTTCTTC | CASSFNLAGAKFF | TRBD2 | TRBJ2-5 | TRBV7-3 | few
TGTGCCAGCAGCTTAACAGGGAGGGGGAACTATGGCTACACCTTC | CASSLTGRGNYGYTF | . | TRBJ1-2 | TRBV7-3 | .
TGCGCCAGCAGCTTGGAATTAGCGGGACCGCCACGAGAGACCCAGTACTTC | CASSLELAGPPRETQYF | TRBD2 | TRBJ2-5 | TRBV5-1 | few
TGTGCCAGCAGCCAGACCGAGGGGGAGACCCAGTACTTC | CASSQTEGETQYF | . | TRBJ2-5 | TRBV7-2 | few
TGTGCCAGCAGCGCAGGGGGCGGGCCTGGGGAGACCCAGTACTTC | CASSAGGGPGETQYF | TRBD1 | TRBJ2-5 | TRBV6-1 | .
TGCGCCAGCAGCACTACTATCGCGCGGAGCTACGAGCAGTACTTC | CASSTTIARSYEQYF | . | TRBJ2-7 | TRBV5-1 | .
TGTGCCAGCAGTTTAATTCCAGGACAGAACTACGAGCAGTACTTC | CASSLIPGQNYEQYF | . | TRBJ2-7 | TRBV27 | .
TGTGCCAGCAGTCAGAAACGGGAGCAAGAGACCCAGTACTTC | CASSQKREQETQYF | . | TRBJ2-5 | TRBV7-8 | .
TGTGCCATCAGGGGCGCCGCCTCGGCTAGAGCCCAGTATTTT | CAIRGAASARAQYF | . | TRBJ2-3 | TRBV10-3 | .
TGTGCCAGCAGCCAAGTCGATAAAGGTAGGGTAGCCTACAATGAGCAGTTCTTC | CASSQVDKGRVAYNEQFF | . | TRBJ2-1 | TRBV4-2 | few
TGTGCCAGCAGTGAACCGACAGGGCGAGAAACTGAAGCTTTCTTT | CASSEPTGRETEAFF | TRBD1 | TRBJ1-1 | TRBV25-1 | .
TGCAGCGTTGTGGTGACAGGGGCACACGAGCAGTACTTC | CSVVVTGAHEQYF | TRBD1 | TRBJ2-7 | TRBV29-1 | few